The 6 T cell receptor beta chains in this list originate from one sample, sequenced in a study of T cell repertoires in cytomegalovirus infection. Each CDR3 protein is one row after TCRdb ran MiXCR on the reads. The table lists about 900,000 distinct CDR3 sequences, 30% to 40% of them singletons. What these receptors recognize is not known. Sample: cultured CD8+ T cells from PBMCs, taken from culture after CMV antigen stimulation. These receptors all come from a human donor in good health (CMV status not recorded). Some clones in this sample may be carry-over from other donors' samples.

This clonotype was found a few times. This rearrangement joins TRBV12-3 or TRBV12-4 to TRBJ2-5; D uncertain. The length of the CDR3 is 13 residues. Trimming took off 6 bases at V and 4 bases at J, with 12 bases between the two ends. CDR3 amino acids: CASSRALVETQYF. CDR3 nucleotides: TGTGCCAGCAGCCGGGCTCTGGTAGAGACCCAGTACTTC.

The chain joins TRBV27 to TRBJ2-5; 10 nucleotides agree with TRBD2. The CDR3 contains 14 residues. Germline values: CDR1 MNHEY, CDR2 SMNVEV (reference sequence). V lost 5 bases to trimming and J lost 6 bases; unmatched junction nucleotides: 6. In DNA, the CDR3 is TGTGCCAGCAGTAGCGGGGGGGCCACACAGACCCAGTACTTC. It encodes CASSSGGATQTQYF.

Concerning this clonotype itself: The junction shows a germline mismatch at one end, possibly a read error. V gene TRBV7-6 combines with J gene TRBJ2-1; no firm D call. Germline V gene sequence: CDR1 SGHVS, CDR2 FNYEAQ. This CDR3 is 12 amino acids long. Here the CDR3 DNA reads TGTACCAGCAGCTTGGAAGAGGATGAGCAGTTCTTC. Its translation: CTSSLEEDEQFF. Based on the CDR3 plus reference TRBV7-6 and TRBJ2-1, the full variable domain is GAGVSQSPRYKVTKRGQDVALRCDPISGHVSLYWYRQALGQGPEFLTYFNYEAQQDKSGLPNDRFSAERPEGSISTLTIQRTEQRDSAMYRCTSSLEEDEQFFGPGTRLTVL.

This clonotype was observed a handful of times. The J gene is TRBJ2-5, the V gene TRBV3-1; the D call may be TRBD1 or TRBD2 (5 bases each). Trimming took 4 bases from V and 1 from J, leaving 13 bases between them. CDR1 LGHDT and CDR2 YNNKEL come from the germline V gene (reference sequence). CDR3 length: 15 amino acids. The CDR3 loop reads CASSPRGYPQETQYF. In DNA form, the CDR3 reads TGTGCCAGCAGCCCGAGGGGCTACCCCCAAGAGACCCAGTACTTC.

The J gene is TRBJ2-2, the V gene TRBV19; 12 positions match TRBD2. With V trimmed by 0 bases and J by 1 base, 6 bases remained unmatched. This CDR3 has 19 amino acids. Germline loops: CDR1 LNHDA, CDR2 SQIVND (reference sequence). CDR3 in DNA: TGTGCCAGTAGTATAGAGGGGGAGACTAGCGGGGGGAACACCGGGGAGCTGTTTTTT. Its translation is CASSIEGETSGGNTGELFF.

This clonotype was counted only a few times. The chain carries TRBV12-3 or TRBV12-4 and TRBJ2-5; TRBD1 agrees at 9 bases. The V and J ends lost 10 bases and 5 bases, in that order; junction bases with no gene match: 8. There are 13 residues in the CDR3. This CDR3 reads CANSRQGGETQYF. The CDR3 region has the DNA TGTGCCAACAGCCGACAGGGGGGGGAGACCCAGTACTTC.